This entry concerns a single TCR beta chain. Antigen specificity is unknown. These data belong to a study of shared clonotypes between healthy human individuals. Study overall: Three plates were used per donor for CD4 naive, three for CD4 memory, two for CD8 naive and one for CD8 memory. Study-wide findings and caveats: The study found lower generation probabilities in non-shared clonotypes than in those shared by all four donors. Naive CD4 clonotypes were shared across a handful of donors at roughly 4.6%.

Trimming removed 1 base from V and 0 bases from J, with 9 bases in between. This CDR3 spans 15 amino acids. Germline CDR1 SGHVS, CDR2 FQNEAQ. The table came from immunoSEQ multiplex PCR; TCRdb's copy has only in-frame clones and leaves some out. The sample yields fewer than 2.5 million clones, approximately 94% seen once. The J gene is TRBJ1-2, the V gene TRBV7-8; TRBD1 might be the D (5 bases). The receptor's source is a man younger than 35 in good health. Some clones in this sample may be carry-over from other donors' samples. Input material: naive CD4+ T cells from PBMCs. Subset given: CD45RA+ positively selected. CDR3 residues: CASSLGGRANYGYTF. CDR3 in DNA: TGTGCCAGCAGCTTAGGAGGCAGGGCTAACTATGGCTACACCTTC.